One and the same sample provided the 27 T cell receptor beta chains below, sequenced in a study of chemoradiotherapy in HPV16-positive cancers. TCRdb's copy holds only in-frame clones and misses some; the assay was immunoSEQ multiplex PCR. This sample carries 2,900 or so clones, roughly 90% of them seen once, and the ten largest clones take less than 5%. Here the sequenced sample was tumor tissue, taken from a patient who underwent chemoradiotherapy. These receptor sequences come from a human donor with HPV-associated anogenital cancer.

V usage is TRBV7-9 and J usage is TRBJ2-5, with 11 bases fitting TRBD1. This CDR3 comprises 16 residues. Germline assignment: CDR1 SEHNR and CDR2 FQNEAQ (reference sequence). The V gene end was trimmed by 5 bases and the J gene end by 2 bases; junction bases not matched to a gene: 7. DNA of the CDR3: TGTGCCAGCAGCCGACCAGGACAGGGGGCACAAGAGACCCAGTACTTC. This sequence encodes CASSRPGQGAQETQYF.

The chain's CDR3 is CASSRTSGVTNTQYF. The CDR3 DNA sequence: TGCGCCAGCAGCCGAACTAGCGGGGTTACCAATACGCAGTATTTT. This chain joins TRBV4-3 and TRBJ2-3; 10 bases fit TRBD2. The CDR3 covers 15 residues. The V segment lost 4 bases and the J segment 7 bases; nucleotides outside the gene matches: 8. CDR1 is LGHNA and CDR2 is YSLEER in the germline V gene.

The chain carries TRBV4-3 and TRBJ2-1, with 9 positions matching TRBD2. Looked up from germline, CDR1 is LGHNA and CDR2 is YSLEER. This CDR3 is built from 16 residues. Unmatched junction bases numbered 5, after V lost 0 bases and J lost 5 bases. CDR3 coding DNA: TGCGCCAGCAGCCAAGATCAGCGGGGGGTCCACAATGAGCAGTTCTTC. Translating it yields CASSQDQRGVHNEQFF.

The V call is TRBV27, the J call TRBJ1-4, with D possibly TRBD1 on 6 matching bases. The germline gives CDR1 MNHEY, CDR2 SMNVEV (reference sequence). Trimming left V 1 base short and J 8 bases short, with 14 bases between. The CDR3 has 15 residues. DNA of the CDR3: TGTGCCAGCAGTTTATTCGGGGGGCTTGGGGAAAAACTGTTTTTT. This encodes CASSLFGGLGEKLFF. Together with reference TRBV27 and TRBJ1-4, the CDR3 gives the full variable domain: EAQVTQNPRYLITVTGKKLTVTCSQNMNHEYMSWYRQDPGLGLRQIYYSMNVEVTDKGDVPEGYKVSRKEKRNFPLILESPSPNQTSLYFCASSLFGGLGEKLFFGSGTQLSVL.

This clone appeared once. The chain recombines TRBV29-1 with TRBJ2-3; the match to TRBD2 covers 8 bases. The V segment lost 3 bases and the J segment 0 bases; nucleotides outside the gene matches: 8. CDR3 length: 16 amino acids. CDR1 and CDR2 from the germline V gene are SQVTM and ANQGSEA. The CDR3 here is CSVEGGAGASTDTQYF. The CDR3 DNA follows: TGCAGCGTTGAGGGTGGAGCGGGAGCTAGCACAGATACGCAGTATTTT.

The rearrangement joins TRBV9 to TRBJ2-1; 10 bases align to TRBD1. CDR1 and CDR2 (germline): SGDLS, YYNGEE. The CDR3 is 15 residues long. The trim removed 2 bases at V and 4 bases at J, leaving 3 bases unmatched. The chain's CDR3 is CASSVRTGGYNEQFF. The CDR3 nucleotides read TGTGCCAGCAGCGTTCGGACAGGGGGTTACAATGAGCAGTTCTTC.

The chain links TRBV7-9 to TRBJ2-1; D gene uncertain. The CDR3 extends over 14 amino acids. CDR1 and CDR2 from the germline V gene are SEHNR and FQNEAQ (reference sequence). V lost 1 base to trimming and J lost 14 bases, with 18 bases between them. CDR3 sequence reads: CASSLEAPLVREFF. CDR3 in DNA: TGTGCCAGCAGCTTAGAAGCCCCCTTAGTAAGAGAGTTCTTC.

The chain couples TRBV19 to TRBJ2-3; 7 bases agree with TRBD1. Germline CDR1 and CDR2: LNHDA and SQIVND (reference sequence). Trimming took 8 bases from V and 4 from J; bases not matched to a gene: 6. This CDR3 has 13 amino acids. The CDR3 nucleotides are TGTGCCAGTCGTGACAGGGCGGCAGATACGCAGTATTTT. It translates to CASRDRAADTQYF.

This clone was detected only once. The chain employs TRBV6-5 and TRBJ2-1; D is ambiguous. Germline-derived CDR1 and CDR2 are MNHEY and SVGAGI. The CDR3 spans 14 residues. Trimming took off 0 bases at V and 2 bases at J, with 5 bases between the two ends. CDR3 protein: CASSYSSAYNEQFF. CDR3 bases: TGTGCCAGCAGTTACTCATCGGCCTACAATGAGCAGTTCTTC.

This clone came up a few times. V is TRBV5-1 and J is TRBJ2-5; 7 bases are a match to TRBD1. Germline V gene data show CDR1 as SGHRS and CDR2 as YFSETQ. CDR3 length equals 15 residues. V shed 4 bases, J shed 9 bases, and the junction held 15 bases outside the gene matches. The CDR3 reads CASSPDPGTAGSQYF. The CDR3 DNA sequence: TGCGCCAGCAGCCCTGACCCCGGGACAGCTGGGTCCCAGTACTTC.

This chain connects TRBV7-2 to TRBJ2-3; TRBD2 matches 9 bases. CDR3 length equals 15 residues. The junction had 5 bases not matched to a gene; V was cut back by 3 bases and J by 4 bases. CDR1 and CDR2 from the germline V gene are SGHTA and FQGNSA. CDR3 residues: CASSLKGGGADTQYF. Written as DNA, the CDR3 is TGTGCCAGCAGCTTGAAAGGCGGGGGGGCAGATACGCAGTATTTT.

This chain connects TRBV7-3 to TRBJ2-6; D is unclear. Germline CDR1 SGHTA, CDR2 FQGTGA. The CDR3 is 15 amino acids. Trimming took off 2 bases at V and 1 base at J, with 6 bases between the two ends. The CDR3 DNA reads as TGTGCCAGCAGCTTAGAGGCATCTGGGGCCAACGTCCTGACTTTC. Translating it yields CASSLEASGANVLTF.

DNA for the CDR3: TGTGCCAGCAGCTCCCGAAACAGGGGCTTTAGCACAGATACGCAGTATTTT. It encodes CASSSRNRGFSTDTQYF. This chain joins TRBV7-2 and TRBJ2-3; TRBD1 matches 7 bases. Germline V gene sequence: CDR1 SGHTA, CDR2 FQGNSA. With V trimmed by 4 bases and J by 0 bases, 10 bases remained unmatched. The CDR3 length is 17 residues.

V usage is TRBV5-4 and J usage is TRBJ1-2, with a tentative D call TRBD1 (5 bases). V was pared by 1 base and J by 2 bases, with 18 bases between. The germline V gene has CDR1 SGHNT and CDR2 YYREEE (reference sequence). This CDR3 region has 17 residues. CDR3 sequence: CASSLPPSRVVNYGYTF. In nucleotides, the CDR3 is TGTGCCAGCAGCTTGCCCCCATCCAGGGTCGTAAACTATGGCTACACCTTC.

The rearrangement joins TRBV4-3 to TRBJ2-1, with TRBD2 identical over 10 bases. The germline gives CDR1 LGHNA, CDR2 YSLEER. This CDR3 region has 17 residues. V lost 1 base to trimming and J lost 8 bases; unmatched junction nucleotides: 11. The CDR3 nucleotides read TGCGCCAGCAGCCAAGCCCCATCAGCGGGAGGGTGGGATGAGCAGTTCTTC. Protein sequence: CASSQAPSAGGWDEQFF.

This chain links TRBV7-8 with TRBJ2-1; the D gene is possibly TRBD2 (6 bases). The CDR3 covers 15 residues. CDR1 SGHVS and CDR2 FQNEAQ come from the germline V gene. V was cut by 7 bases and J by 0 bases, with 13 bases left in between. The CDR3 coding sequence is TGTGCCAGCAAGCTAGGAGGGAGCTCCTACAATGAGCAGTTCTTC. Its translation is CASKLGGSSYNEQFF.

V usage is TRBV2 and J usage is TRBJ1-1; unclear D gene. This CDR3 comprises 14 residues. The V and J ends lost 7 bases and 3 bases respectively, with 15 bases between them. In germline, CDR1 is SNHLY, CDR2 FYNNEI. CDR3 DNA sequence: TGTGCCAGCACTGGGCCGGGGAGGGACACTGAAGCTTTCTTT. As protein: CASTGPGRDTEAFF.

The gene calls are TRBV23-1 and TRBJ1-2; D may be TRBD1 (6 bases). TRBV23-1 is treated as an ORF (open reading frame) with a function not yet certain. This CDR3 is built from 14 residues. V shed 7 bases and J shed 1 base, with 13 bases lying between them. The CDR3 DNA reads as TGCGCCAGCAAGGGGGACCGTATTAACTATGGCTACACCTTC. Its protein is CASKGDRINYGYTF.

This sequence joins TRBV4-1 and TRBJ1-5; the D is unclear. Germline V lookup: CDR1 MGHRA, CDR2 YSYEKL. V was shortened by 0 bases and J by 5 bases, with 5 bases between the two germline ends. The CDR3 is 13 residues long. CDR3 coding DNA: TGCGCCAGCAGCCAAGATGGCCATCAGCCCCAGCATTTT. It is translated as CASSQDGHQPQHF.

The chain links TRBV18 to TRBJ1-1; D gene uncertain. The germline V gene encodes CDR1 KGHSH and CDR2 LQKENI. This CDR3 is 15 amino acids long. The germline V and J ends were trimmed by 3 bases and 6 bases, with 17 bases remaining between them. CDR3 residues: CASSPTTAGGSEAFF. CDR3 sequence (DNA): TGTGCCAGCTCACCCACCACAGCGGGCGGGTCTGAAGCTTTCTTT.

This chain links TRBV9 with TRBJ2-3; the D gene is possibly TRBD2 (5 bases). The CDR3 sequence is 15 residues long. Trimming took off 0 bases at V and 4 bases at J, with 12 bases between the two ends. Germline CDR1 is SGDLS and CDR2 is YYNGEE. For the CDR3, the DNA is TGTGCCAGCAGCGTAGAAGGACTCGGAGCAGATACGCAGTATTTT. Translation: CASSVEGLGADTQYF.

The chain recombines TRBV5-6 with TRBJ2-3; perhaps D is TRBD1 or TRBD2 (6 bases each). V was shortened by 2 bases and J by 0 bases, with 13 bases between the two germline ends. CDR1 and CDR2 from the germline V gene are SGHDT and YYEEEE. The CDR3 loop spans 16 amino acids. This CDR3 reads CASSFRPGASTDTQYF. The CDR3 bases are TGTGCCAGCAGCTTTAGGCCGGGGGCGAGCACAGATACGCAGTATTTT.

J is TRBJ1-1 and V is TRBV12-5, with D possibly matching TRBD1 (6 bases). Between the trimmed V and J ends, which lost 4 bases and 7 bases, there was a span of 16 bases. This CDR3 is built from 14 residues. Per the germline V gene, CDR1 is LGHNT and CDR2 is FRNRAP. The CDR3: CASGSFRGYFEAFF. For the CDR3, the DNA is TGTGCTAGTGGTTCTTTCAGGGGTTATTTTGAAGCTTTCTTT.

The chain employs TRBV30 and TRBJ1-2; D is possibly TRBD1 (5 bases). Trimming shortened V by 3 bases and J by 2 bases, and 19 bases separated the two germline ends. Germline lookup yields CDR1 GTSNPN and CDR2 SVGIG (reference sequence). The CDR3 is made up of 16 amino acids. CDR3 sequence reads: CAWRDTRGEVNYGYTF. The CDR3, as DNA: TGTGCCTGGAGGGACACCCGAGGGGAGGTAAACTATGGCTACACCTTC.

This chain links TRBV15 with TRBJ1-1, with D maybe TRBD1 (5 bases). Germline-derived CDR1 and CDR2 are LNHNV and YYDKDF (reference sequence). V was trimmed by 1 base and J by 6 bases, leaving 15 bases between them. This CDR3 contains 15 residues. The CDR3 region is CATSRGSQGLSEAFF. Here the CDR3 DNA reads TGTGCCACCAGCAGAGGCTCTCAGGGTTTATCTGAAGCTTTCTTT.

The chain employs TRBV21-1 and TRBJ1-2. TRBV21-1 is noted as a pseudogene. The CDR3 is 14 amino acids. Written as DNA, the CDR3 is TGTGCCAGCAGCAAATCGGGGGGGGCGCGGGGCTACACCTTC. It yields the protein CASSKSGGARGYTF.

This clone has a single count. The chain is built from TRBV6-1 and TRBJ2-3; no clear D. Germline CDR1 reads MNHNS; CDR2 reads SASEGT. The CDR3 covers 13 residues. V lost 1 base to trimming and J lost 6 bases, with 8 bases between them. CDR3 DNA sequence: TGTGCCAGCAGTGAAGATAGGGATGATACGCAGTATTTT. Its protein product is CASSEDRDDTQYF.